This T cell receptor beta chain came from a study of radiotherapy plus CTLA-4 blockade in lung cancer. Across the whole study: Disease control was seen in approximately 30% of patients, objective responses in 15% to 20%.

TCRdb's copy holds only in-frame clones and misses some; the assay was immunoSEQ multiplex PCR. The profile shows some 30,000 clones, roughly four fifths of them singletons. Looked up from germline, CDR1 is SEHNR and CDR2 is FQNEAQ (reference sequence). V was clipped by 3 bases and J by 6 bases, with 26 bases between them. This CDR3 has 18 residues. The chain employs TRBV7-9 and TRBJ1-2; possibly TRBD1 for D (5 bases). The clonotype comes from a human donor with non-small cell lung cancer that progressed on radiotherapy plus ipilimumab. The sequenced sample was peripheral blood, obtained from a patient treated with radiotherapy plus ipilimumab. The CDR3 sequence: CASSFTMGTDWAQDGYTF. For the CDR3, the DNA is TGTGCCAGCAGCTTTACCATGGGGACTGACTGGGCGCAAGATGGCTACACCTTC.